One and the same sample provided the 7 T cell receptor beta chains below, sequenced in a study of shared clonotypes between healthy human individuals. Clones were read by immunoSEQ multiplex PCR, and TCRdb kept only the in-frame ones, dropping some. The table includes hundreds of thousands of clones, approximately 97% detected once. Sequences were obtained from naive CD4+ T cells sorted from blood. Subset here: CD45RA+ positively selected. The origin of the receptors is a woman in her twenties or thirties in good health.

The chain combines TRBV5-1 with TRBJ2-1; 11 nucleotides agree with TRBD2. The CDR3 is 14 residues long. V shed 1 base, J shed 8 bases, and the junction held 2 bases outside the gene matches. Germline values: CDR1 SGHRS, CDR2 YFSETQ. In nucleotides, the CDR3 is TGCGCCAGCAGCTTGACTAGCGGGAGATATGAGCAGTTCTTC. Translated: CASSLTSGRYEQFF.

This chain's CDR3 is CASSPRTGNYEQYF. DNA for the CDR3: TGTGCCAGCTCACCACGTACAGGGAACTACGAGCAGTACTTC. This chain links TRBV18 with TRBJ2-7, with a weak D call TRBD1 (6 bases). The V gene lost 1 base and the J gene lost 3 bases, with 10 bases spanning the gap. The CDR3 is 14 amino acids. The germline gives CDR1 KGHSH, CDR2 LQKENI. The entire variable domain, with the rest obtained from reference TRBV18 and TRBJ2-7, is as follows: NAGVMQNPRHLVRRRGQEARLRCSPMKGHSHVYWYRQLPEEGLKFMVYLQKENIIDESGMPKERFSAEFPKEGPSILRIQQVVRGDSAAYFCASSPRTGNYEQYFGPGTRLTVT.

The genes are TRBV5-1 and TRBJ2-2; D possibly corresponds to TRBD2 (6 bases). From germline, CDR1 is SGHRS and CDR2 YFSETQ. This CDR3 contains 14 residues. Trimming stripped 0 bases from V and 6 bases from J, with 9 bases between. DNA for the CDR3: TGCGCCAGCAGCTTGGGCGGGGTGGCCGGGGAGCTGTTTTTT. Its protein product is CASSLGGVAGELFF.

This chain uses TRBV9 with TRBJ2-4; D might be TRBD1 (5 bases). Germline-derived CDR1 and CDR2 are SGDLS and YYNGEE. This CDR3 comprises 12 residues. Deletions cut 3 bases from V and 9 bases from J, with 10 bases between. CDR3 amino acids: CASSEDNSIQYF. CDR3 DNA sequence: TGTGCCAGCAGCGAGGACAACAGCATTCAGTACTTC. Supplemented by reference TRBV9 and TRBJ2-4, the full variable domain reads DSGVTQTPKHLITATGQRVTLRCSPRSGDLSVYWYQQSLDQGLQFLIQYYNGEERAKGNILERFSAQQFPDLHSELNLSSLELGDSALYFCASSEDNSIQYFGAGTRLSVL.

This chain connects TRBV4-1 to TRBJ2-5; 9 bases line up with TRBD1. The CDR3 length is 14 residues. Trimming at V came to 3 bases and at J to 2 bases, leaving 1 base not matched to a gene. Germline loops: CDR1 MGHRA, CDR2 YSYEKL. CDR3 protein: CASSQGTGQETQYF. For the CDR3, the DNA is TGCGCCAGCAGCCAGGGGACAGGGCAAGAGACCCAGTACTTC.

This clone was seen only once. The rearrangement uses TRBV7-9 and TRBJ2-7; D is possibly TRBD1 or TRBD2 (6 bases each). CDR1 and CDR2 (germline): SEHNR, FQNEAQ (reference sequence). V was shortened by 4 bases and J by 2 bases, with 18 bases between the two germline ends. This CDR3 spans 16 amino acids. CDR3 sequence (DNA): TGTGCCAGCAGCTGGACTACAGGGCCCCTTCCCTACGAGCAGTACTTC. Protein: CASSWTTGPLPYEQYF.

V and J are TRBV5-1 and TRBJ2-3, with 8 bases aligning to TRBD2. The CDR3 runs 13 residues. The J segment lost 1 base and the V segment lost 9 bases, leaving 4 bases of the junction unmatched. The V gene's germline CDR1 is SGHRS and CDR2 YFSETQ. CDR3 nucleotide sequence: TGCGCCACCAAGACTAGCGGCACAGATACGCAGTATTTT. It specifies CATKTSGTDTQYF.